This entry features one T cell receptor (beta chain) sequence. Method: immunoSEQ multiplex PCR; TCRdb's copy keeps in-frame clones and lacks some. The sample holds 90,000 to 110,000 clones, 75% to 85% seen once. The data were obtained in a study of blood T cell repertoires in COVID-19. Between the trimmed V and J ends, which lost 0 bases and 4 bases, there was a span of 13 bases. Germline CDR1 is SGDLS and CDR2 is YYNGEE. This CDR3 has 16 amino acids. The chain links TRBV9 to TRBJ2-2; D possibly corresponds to TRBD2 (6 bases). The TCR was taken from a woman aged 80 or older with active or convalescent COVID-19. The sequenced material came from peripheral blood. In DNA, the CDR3 is TGTGCCAGCAGCGTAGCTGAAGAGCGGGTCACCGGGGAGCTGTTTTTT. This sequence encodes CASSVAEERVTGELFF.